A selection of T cell receptor beta chains follows, all from one sample in a study of CD8 T cells in ankylosing spondylitis. TCRdb reprocessed the 5' RACE reads with MiXCR, giving one entry per CDR3 protein. This table has about 340,000 distinct CDR3 sequences, approximately 14% appearing once. The sample taken for sequencing was blood, either unsorted or a sorted T cell fraction (not recorded which). Receptors were obtained from a male donor with ankylosing spondylitis or in good health (not recorded which). The CDR3 runs from the conserved cysteine through the conserved F or W. D genes are given only for firm matches. Only part of the rows carry a size: once, few, many, or a class if the clone is expanded.

>TRBV5-1|few|TRBJ1-4|-|15
CASSSALTTNEKLFF
TGCGCCAGCAGCTCTGCCCTAACAACTAATGAAAAACTGTTTTTT
>TRBV12-3/TRBV12-4|-|TRBJ2-7|TRBD1|14
CASTKGQGTYEQYF
TGTGCCAGCACCAAGGGACAGGGTACCTACGAGCAGTACTTC
>TRBV3-1|-|TRBJ1-1|-|18
CASSSRGGGGPGNTEAFF
TGTGCCAGCAGTTCAAGGGGAGGGGGGGGACCGGGGAACACTGAAGCTTTCTTT
>TRBV27|few|TRBJ2-1|TRBD1|18
CASRPAGLGTGVSNEQFF
TGTGCCAGCAGACCTGCCGGATTGGGGACAGGGGTTAGCAATGAGCAGTTCTTC
>TRBV12-3/TRBV12-4|few|TRBJ1-1|-|12
CASSLISGVAFF
TGTGCCAGCAGTTTAATCTCCGGGGTAGCTTTCTTT
>TRBV7-9|few|TRBJ1-6|TRBD1|15
CASSTPTGSDSPLHF
TGTGCCAGCAGCACGCCGACAGGGTCGGATTCACCCCTCCACTTT
>TRBV20-1|-|TRBJ2-7|-|13
CSARFPQDDEQYF
TGCAGTGCTAGATTCCCCCAAGACGACGAGCAGTACTTC
>TRBV20-1|-|TRBJ1-5|-|14
CSASRGTSNQPQHF
TGCAGTGCTAGTCGGGGTACTAGCAATCAGCCCCAGCATTTT
>TRBV20-1|few|TRBJ2-3|TRBD2|14
CSASPSGPTDTQYF
TGCAGTGCTAGCCCTAGCGGACCCACAGATACGCAGTATTTT
>TRBV10-2|few|TRBJ1-3|-|16
CASSRGTGLSGNTIYF
TGCGCCAGCTCTCGCGGAACGGGGCTCTCTGGAAACACCATATATTTT
>TRBV20-1|-|TRBJ2-1|TRBD2|17
CSATGLAGARTYNEQFF
TGCAGTGCCACGGGACTAGCGGGAGCGCGGACCTACAATGAGCAGTTCTTC
>TRBV5-1|-|TRBJ1-3|-|14
CASSLDGNGNTIYF
TGCGCCAGCAGCTTGGACGGCAATGGAAACACCATATATTTT
>TRBV18|-|TRBJ2-3|-|16
CASSPWGQVRTDTQYF
TGTGCCAGCTCACCGTGGGGTCAGGTGAGGACAGATACGCAGTATTTT
>TRBV9|-|TRBJ1-5|-|15
CASSAGGGQGQPQHF
TGTGCCAGCAGCGCCGGAGGAGGGCAGGGACAGCCCCAGCATTTT
>TRBV5-6|few|TRBJ2-1|TRBD2|16
CASSPLAGGGYNEQFF
TGTGCCAGCAGCCCCTTAGCGGGAGGGGGGTACAATGAGCAGTTCTTC
>TRBV7-9|-|TRBJ2-1|-|16
CASSSRVTGLGYEQFF
TGTGCCAGCAGCTCCAGAGTGACAGGTTTGGGATATGAGCAGTTCTTC
>TRBV6-1|-|TRBJ2-5|-|14
CASKKGLATETQYF
TGTGCCAGCAAAAAGGGGCTAGCAACAGAGACCCAGTACTTC
>TRBV12-3/TRBV12-4|many|TRBJ1-1|TRBD1|15
CASSLDRSMNTEAFF
TGTGCCAGCAGCCTGGACAGGTCTATGAACACTGAAGCTTTCTTT
>TRBV7-9|-|TRBJ2-1|TRBD2|13
CASSLAGTSGSVF
TGTGCCAGCAGCTTAGCCGGGACTAGCGGTTCGGTCTTC
>TRBV7-9|-|TRBJ2-5|-|16
CASTDGSGAIQETQYF
TGTGCCAGCACCGATGGATCGGGGGCGATCCAAGAGACCCAGTACTTC
>TRBV20-1|-|TRBJ2-5|TRBD2|15
CRGTSGSGLQETQYF
TGCAGAGGGACTAGCGGGAGTGGACTCCAAGAGACCCAGTACTTC
>TRBV3-1|-|TRBJ1-6|TRBD1|15
CASTQGGTAHSPLHF
TGTGCCAGCACTCAAGGGGGGACAGCACATTCACCCCTCCACTTT
>TRBV7-2|-|TRBJ1-5|TRBD1|15
CASSNRQGWDQPQHF
TGTGCCAGCAGCAACCGACAGGGGTGGGATCAGCCCCAGCATTTT
>TRBV5-1|-|TRBJ2-3|-|14
CASSSGYRTDTQYF
TGCGCCAGCAGCTCTGGGTACAGGACAGATACGCAGTATTTT
>TRBV2|-|TRBJ1-4|-|12
CASSLGGRRLFF
TGTGCCAGCAGTTTAGGGGGAAGAAGACTGTTTTTT
>TRBV5-1|-|TRBJ2-1|-|14
CASSLAARRNEQFF
TGCGCCAGCAGCTTGGCGGCGAGACGGAATGAGCAGTTCTTC
>TRBV11-2|-|TRBJ2-1|TRBD1|16
CASSLPRGSSYNEQFF
TGTGCCAGCAGCTTGCCCAGGGGGAGCTCCTACAATGAGCAGTTCTTC
>TRBV19|-|TRBJ1-1|-|14
CASSPRQTNTEAFF
TGTGCCAGTAGTCCCCGACAGACGAACACTGAAGCTTTCTTT
>TRBV11-2|few|TRBJ2-2|-|14
CASSLAGWAGELFF
TGTGCCAGCAGCTTGGCCGGGTGGGCCGGGGAGCTGTTTTTT
>TRBV6-1|-|TRBJ1-2|TRBD1|13
CASSPTGWHGYTF
TGTGCCAGCAGTCCGACAGGGTGGCATGGCTACACCTTC
>TRBV6-1|-|TRBJ2-2|TRBD2|13
CASKAGGPGELFF
TGTGCCAGCAAGGCGGGAGGGCCTGGGGAGCTGTTTTTT
>TRBV14|-|TRBJ1-1|-|15
CASSPVGGPNTEAFF
TGTGCCAGCAGTCCGGTCGGGGGACCGAACACTGAAGCTTTCTTT
>TRBV20-1|-|TRBJ1-1|-|15
CSASSHSLMNTEAFF
TGCAGTGCTAGTTCCCACTCATTAATGAACACTGAAGCTTTCTTT
>TRBV10-3|few|TRBJ2-2|TRBD1|15
CAISRPGQGTGELFF
TGTGCCATCTCTCGACCGGGACAGGGCACCGGGGAGCTGTTTTTT
>TRBV5-1|-|TRBJ2-3|-|18
CASSLGGSSASSTDTQYF
TGCGCCAGCAGCCTAGGAGGGTCCTCCGCCTCTAGCACAGATACGCAGTATTTT
>TRBV5-5|-|TRBJ2-7|-|15
CASSLETGSSYEQYF
TGTGCCAGCAGCTTGGAGACAGGAAGCTCCTACGAGCAGTACTTC
>TRBV14|few|TRBJ2-7|-|15
CASSLRGRFSYEQYF
TGTGCCAGCAGCCTCCGAGGGCGCTTCTCCTACGAGCAGTACTTC
>TRBV12-3/TRBV12-4|-|TRBJ2-3|TRBD2|15
CASRILAGGTDTQYF
TGTGCCAGCAGGATACTAGCGGGGGGGACAGATACGCAGTATTTT
>TRBV3-1|-|TRBJ2-7|-|14
CASSQGEAFREQYF
TGTGCCAGCAGCCAGGGGGAAGCTTTCCGCGAGCAGTACTTC
>TRBV20-1|few|TRBJ1-4|TRBD1|13
CSARTGANEKLFF
TGCAGTGCGCGGACAGGTGCTAATGAAAAACTGTTTTTT
>TRBV9|few|TRBJ2-2|TRBD2|16
CASSVRVAGGTGELFF
TGTGCCAGCAGCGTACGGGTAGCGGGAGGAACCGGGGAGCTGTTTTTT
>TRBV29-1|few|TRBJ2-3|-|11
CSVVETDTQYF
TGCAGCGTTGTTGAGACAGATACGCAGTATTTT